The 10 T cell receptor beta chains in this list originate from one sample, sequenced in a study of early stage breast cancer tumors. Some clones are missing from TCRdb's copy, which holds only in-frame ones; the method was immunoSEQ multiplex PCR. The sample has about 24,000 clones; over 60% are singletons. Sequenced: breast tumor tissue. Receptor source: a person between 55 and 69 years old with breast cancer.

This clone was seen a few times. The gene calls are TRBV6-5 and TRBJ1-1, with 9 bases that match TRBD1. Looked up from germline, CDR1 is MNHEY and CDR2 is SVGAGI. There are 14 residues in the CDR3. With V trimmed by 6 bases and J by 4 bases, 6 bases remained unmatched. DNA for the CDR3: TGTGCCAGCAGGAAGGACAGGGGCGGCACTGAAGCTTTCTTT. The encoded protein is CASRKDRGGTEAFF.

This chain connects TRBV5-6 to TRBJ2-5; 9 nucleotides agree with TRBD2. CDR3 length: 15 amino acids. V was pared by 1 base and J by 4 bases, with 5 bases of the junction left unmatched. CDR1 SGHDT and CDR2 YYEEEE come from the germline V gene. The CDR3 here is CASSLRSGSLETQYF. For the CDR3, the DNA is TGTGCCAGCAGCTTGCGTAGCGGGAGCCTAGAGACCCAGTACTTC.

V is TRBV6-1 and J is TRBJ2-5, with 13 positions matching TRBD2. The CDR3 runs to 18 residues. The J segment lost 5 bases and the V segment lost 7 bases, leaving 16 bases of the junction unmatched. Germline CDR1 reads MNHNS; CDR2 reads SASEGT. This CDR3 reads CASTDRTSGRFWQETQYF. The DNA for the CDR3 is TGTGCCAGCACTGACAGGACTAGCGGGAGATTTTGGCAGGAGACCCAGTACTTC.

The gene calls are TRBV11-3 and TRBJ2-5; D might be TRBD1 (5 bases). V lost 1 base to trimming and J lost 2 bases, with 8 bases between them. Germline CDR1 is SGHNT and CDR2 is YENEEA. There are 14 residues in the CDR3. The CDR3 loop reads CASSLVQGQETQYF. The CDR3 bases are TGTGCCAGCAGCTTAGTTCAGGGTCAAGAGACCCAGTACTTC.

The rearrangement joins TRBV19 to TRBJ1-5; tentative D call: TRBD1 (5 bases). The CDR3 is made up of 16 amino acids. Germline V gene sequence: CDR1 LNHDA, CDR2 SQIVND (reference sequence). V was clipped by 5 bases and J by 3 bases, with 17 bases between them. The CDR3 coding sequence is TGTGCCAGTAGTCCCCGTCGGGCAGGGCTCAATCAGCCCCAGCATTTT. This encodes CASSPRRAGLNQPQHF.

The chain combines TRBV2 with TRBJ1-5; D perhaps matches TRBD1 (6 bases). Per the germline V gene, CDR1 is SNHLY and CDR2 is FYNNEI. The V gene lost 5 bases and the J gene lost 5 bases, with 13 bases spanning the gap. CDR3 length equals 14 residues. For the CDR3, the DNA is TGTGCCAGCAGTACCTCAGGGGACGATCAGCCCCAGCATTTT. It codes for CASSTSGDDQPQHF.

The chain couples TRBV7-9 to TRBJ1-2; 7 nucleotides agree with TRBD1. Germline V gene sequence: CDR1 SEHNR, CDR2 FQNEAQ (reference sequence). V gave up 3 bases and J gave up 4 bases; unmatched junction bases: 11. This CDR3 is built from 16 residues. Here the CDR3 DNA reads TGTGCCAGCAGCTTCCTTAGCGCCCCAGGGGGCTATGGCTACACCTTC. Translating gives CASSFLSAPGGYGYTF.

J is TRBJ2-1 and V is TRBV18, with 11 bases that match TRBD2. Looked up from germline, CDR1 is KGHSH and CDR2 is LQKENI. V was clipped by 5 bases and J by 5 bases; unmatched bases: 8. This CDR3 region has 16 residues. The CDR3 sequence: CASSFSGRAVNNEQFF. CDR3 DNA: TGTGCCAGCTCATTTAGCGGGAGGGCCGTCAACAATGAGCAGTTCTTC. The full variable domain, completed using reference TRBV18 and TRBJ2-1, is NAGVMQNPRHLVRRRGQEARLRCSPMKGHSHVYWYRQLPEEGLKFMVYLQKENIIDESGMPKERFSAEFPKEGPSILRIQQVVRGDSAAYFCASSFSGRAVNNEQFFGPGTRLTVL.

The CDR3 loop reads CASRGAGGPNEQYF. The CDR3 DNA sequence: TGTGCCAGCAGGGGAGCGGGAGGGCCCAACGAGCAGTACTTC. This sequence joins TRBV7-2 and TRBJ2-7; 10 bases match TRBD2. With 6 bases clipped from V and 5 bases from J, the junction kept 7 bases outside the gene matches. The CDR3 loop spans 14 amino acids. Per germline, CDR1 SGHTA and CDR2 FQGNSA.

This clone was detected a few times. V and J are TRBV7-2 and TRBJ2-1; D perhaps matches TRBD2 (6 bases). Trimming left V 6 bases short and J 0 bases short, with 12 bases between. The CDR3 totals 15 residues. The germline V gene encodes CDR1 SGHTA and CDR2 FQGNSA. The CDR3 DNA follows: TGTGCCAGCAGAGAAGCGGGCTCCTCCTACAATGAGCAGTTCTTC. Protein product: CASREAGSSYNEQFF.